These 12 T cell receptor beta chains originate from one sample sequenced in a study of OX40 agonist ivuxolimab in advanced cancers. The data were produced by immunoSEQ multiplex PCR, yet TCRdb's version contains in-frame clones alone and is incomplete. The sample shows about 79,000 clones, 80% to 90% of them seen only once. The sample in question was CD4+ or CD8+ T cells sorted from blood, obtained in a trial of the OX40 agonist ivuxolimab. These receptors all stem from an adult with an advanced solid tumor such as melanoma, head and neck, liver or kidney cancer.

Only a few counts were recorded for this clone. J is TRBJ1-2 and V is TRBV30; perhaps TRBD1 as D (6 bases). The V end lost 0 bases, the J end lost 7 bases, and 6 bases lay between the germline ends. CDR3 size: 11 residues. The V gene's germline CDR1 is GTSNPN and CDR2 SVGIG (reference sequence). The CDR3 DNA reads TGTGCCTGGAGTGTGGGGGCTGGCTACACCTTC. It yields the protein CAWSVGAGYTF. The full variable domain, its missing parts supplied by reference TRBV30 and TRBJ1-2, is SQTIHQWPATLVQPVGSPLSLECTVEGTSNPNLYWYRQAAGRGLQLLFYSVGIGQISSEVPQNLSASRPQDRQFILSSKKLLLSDSGFYLCAWSVGAGYTFGSGTRLTVV.

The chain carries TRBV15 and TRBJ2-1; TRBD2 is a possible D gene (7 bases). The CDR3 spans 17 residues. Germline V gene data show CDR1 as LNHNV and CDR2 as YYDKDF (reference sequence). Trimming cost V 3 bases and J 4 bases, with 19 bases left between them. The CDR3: CATSRHPSGGGYNEQFF. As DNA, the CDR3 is TGTGCCACCAGCAGGCACCCTAGCGGAGGGGGTTACAATGAGCAGTTCTTC.

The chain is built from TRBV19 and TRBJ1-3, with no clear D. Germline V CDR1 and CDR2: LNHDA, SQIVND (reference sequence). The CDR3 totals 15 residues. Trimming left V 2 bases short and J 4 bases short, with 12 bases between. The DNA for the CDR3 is TGTGCCAGTAGTATACGATCGGGGAAGGGAAACACCATATATTTT. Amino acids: CASSIRSGKGNTIYF.

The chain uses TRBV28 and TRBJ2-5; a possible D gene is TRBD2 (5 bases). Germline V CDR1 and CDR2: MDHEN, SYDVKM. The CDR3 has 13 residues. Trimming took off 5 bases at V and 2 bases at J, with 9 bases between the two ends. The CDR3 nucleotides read TGTGCCAGCAGTCTGGACTTTCAAGAGACCCAGTACTTC. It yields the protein CASSLDFQETQYF.

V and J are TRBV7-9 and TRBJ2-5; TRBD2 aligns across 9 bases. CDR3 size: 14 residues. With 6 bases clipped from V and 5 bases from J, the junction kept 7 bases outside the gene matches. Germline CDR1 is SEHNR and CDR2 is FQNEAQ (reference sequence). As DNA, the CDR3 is TGTGCCAGCAGTGTTAGCGGGAGTATCGAGACCCAGTACTTC. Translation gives CASSVSGSIETQYF.

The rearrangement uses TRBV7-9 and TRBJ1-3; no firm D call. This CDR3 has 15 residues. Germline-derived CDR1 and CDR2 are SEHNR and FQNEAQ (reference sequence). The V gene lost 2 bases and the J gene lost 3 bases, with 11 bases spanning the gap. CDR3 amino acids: CASSLSPTRGNTIYF. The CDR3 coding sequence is TGTGCCAGCAGCTTATCTCCCACCCGTGGAAACACCATATATTTT.

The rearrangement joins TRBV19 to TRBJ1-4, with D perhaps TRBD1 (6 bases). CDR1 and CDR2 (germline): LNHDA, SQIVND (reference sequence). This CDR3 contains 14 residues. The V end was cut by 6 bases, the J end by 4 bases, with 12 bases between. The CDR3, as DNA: TGTGCCAGTAGCCCCGGGACACTTAATGAAAAACTGTTTTTT. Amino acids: CASSPGTLNEKLFF.

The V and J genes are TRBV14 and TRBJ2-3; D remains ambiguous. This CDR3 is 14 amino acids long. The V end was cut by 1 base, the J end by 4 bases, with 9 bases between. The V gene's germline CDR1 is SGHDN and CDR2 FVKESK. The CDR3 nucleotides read TGTGCCAGCAGCCAAGCTGTTGAAGCAGATACGCAGTATTTT. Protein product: CASSQAVEADTQYF.

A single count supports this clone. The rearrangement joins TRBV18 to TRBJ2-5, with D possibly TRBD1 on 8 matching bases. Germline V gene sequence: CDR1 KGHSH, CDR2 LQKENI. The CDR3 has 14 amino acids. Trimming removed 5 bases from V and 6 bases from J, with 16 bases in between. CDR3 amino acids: CASSSGQGGQTQYF. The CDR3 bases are TGTGCCAGCTCATCCGGACAGGGAGGGCAGACCCAGTACTTC.

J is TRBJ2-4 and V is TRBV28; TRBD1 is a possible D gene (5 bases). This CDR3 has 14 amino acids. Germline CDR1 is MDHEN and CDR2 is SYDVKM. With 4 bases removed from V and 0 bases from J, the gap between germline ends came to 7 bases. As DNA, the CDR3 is TGTGCCAGCAGTTCACAGGTAGCCAAAAACATTCAGTACTTC. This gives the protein CASSSQVAKNIQYF.

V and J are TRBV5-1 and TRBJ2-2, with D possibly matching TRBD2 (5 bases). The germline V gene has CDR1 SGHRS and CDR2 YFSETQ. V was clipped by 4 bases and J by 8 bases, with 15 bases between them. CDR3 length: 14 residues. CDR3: CASSPSEGRGELFF. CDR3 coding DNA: TGCGCCAGCAGCCCCTCAGAGGGCAGGGGGGAGCTGTTTTTT.

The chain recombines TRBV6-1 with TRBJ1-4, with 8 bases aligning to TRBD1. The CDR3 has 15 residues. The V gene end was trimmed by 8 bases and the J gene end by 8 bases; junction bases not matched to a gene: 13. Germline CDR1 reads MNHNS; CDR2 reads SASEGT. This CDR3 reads CASGTDIRGQEKLFF. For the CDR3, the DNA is TGTGCCAGCGGGACGGATATCAGGGGGCAAGAAAAACTGTTTTTT.